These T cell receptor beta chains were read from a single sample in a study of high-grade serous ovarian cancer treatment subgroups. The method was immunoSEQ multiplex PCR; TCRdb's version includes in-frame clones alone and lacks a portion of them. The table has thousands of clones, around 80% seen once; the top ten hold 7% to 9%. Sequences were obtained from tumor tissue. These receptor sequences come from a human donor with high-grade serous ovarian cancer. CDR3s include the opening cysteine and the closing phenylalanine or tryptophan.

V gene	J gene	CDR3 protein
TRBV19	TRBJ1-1	CASSTTGNTEAFF
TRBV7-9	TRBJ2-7	CASSSYGGDEQYF
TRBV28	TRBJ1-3	CASSSPGQLYSGNTIYF
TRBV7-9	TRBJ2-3	CASSLASGSDTQYF
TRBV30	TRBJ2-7	CAWSPAVGEQYF
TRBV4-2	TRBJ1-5	CASSLKGLASSNQPQHF
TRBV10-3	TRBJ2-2	CAISDRGGFGGELFF
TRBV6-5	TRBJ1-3	CASSVQGLGNTIYF
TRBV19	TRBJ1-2	CASSGNNYGYTF
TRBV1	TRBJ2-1	CTSGPSGAWNEQFF
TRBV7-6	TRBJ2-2	CASSPYTGELFF
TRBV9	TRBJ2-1	CASSVGVNEQFF
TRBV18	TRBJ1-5	CASSPSGQGNQPQHF
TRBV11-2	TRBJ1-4	CASSWGQEKLFF
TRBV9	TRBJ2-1	CASSPSGGGRNEQFF
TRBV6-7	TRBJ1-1	CASSYGGGGLSGLTEAFF